This paragraph reports one TCR beta chain. Its specificity is unknown. This specimen comes from a study of identical twins. Whole-study findings and limits: Sequences that were beta out-of-frame showed weaker excess twin sharing. Insertion counts were lower in abundant cord blood beta clonotypes, a trend that memory repertoires did not show.

Each donor was a healthy Caucasian. Template switching added a universal primer site, and cDNA bore unique molecular identifiers. One entry per CDR3 protein, called by TCRdb with MiXCR from the 5' RACE reads. The sample carries roughly 1,500,000 distinct CDR3 sequences, around a third recorded once. This CDR3 region has 15 residues. The sequence was collected from a newborn girl in good health. The specimen sequenced was cord blood. V gene TRBV12-3 or TRBV12-4 combines with J gene TRBJ2-5; 10 nucleotides agree with TRBD2. The closer fit of TRBJ2-7 to the DNA end suggests the J call may be wrong. CDR3 amino acids: CASSSAGGLSYEQYF. CDR3 sequence (DNA): TGTGCCAGCAGTTCAGCGGGAGGGCTCTCCTACGAGCAGTACTTC.